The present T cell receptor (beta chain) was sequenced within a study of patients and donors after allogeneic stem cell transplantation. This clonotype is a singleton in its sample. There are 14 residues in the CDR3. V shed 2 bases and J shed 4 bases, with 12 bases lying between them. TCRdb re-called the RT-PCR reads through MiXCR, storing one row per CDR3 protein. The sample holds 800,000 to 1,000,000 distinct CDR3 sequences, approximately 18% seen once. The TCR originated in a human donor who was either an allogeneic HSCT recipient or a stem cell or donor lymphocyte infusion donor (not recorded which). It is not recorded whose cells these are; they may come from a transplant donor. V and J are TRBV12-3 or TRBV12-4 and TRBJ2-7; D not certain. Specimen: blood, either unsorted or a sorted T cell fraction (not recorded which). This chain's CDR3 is CASSLNGKRYEQYF. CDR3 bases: TGTGCCAGCAGTTTAAATGGCAAGAGGTACGAGCAGTACTTC.